Each of the 32 T cell receptor beta chains below was sequenced from the same sample in a study of tumor-infiltrating lymphocytes in primary liver carcinoma. The source material, roughly 20-31 mg of unsorted bulk tissue, was used to co-extract RNA and DNA. The authors made TCR beta cDNA from roughly 480 ng total RNA with a constant-region primer. The TCR beta library was amplified through three nested multiplex PCR rounds in a modified ARM-PCR procedure. The two initial PCR rounds, roughly 11 cycles each, used TRBV1-TRBV30 forward and C-beta reverse primers. Each CDR3 protein is one row after TCRdb ran MiXCR on the multiplex PCR reads. The profile shows about 75,000 distinct CDR3 sequences, roughly two thirds of them singletons. The source material was tumor-adjacent normal liver tissue. These receptors were taken from a man between 40 and 49 years old with primary liver carcinoma and hepatitis B virus infection.

Remarks on this clonotype: A much larger clone is a single base away; this may be a read error. The V and J genes are TRBV7-2 and TRBJ1-1, with no clear D. Germline CDR1 and CDR2: SGHTA and FQGNSA. The CDR3 totals 13 residues. In DNA, the CDR3 is TGTGCCAGCATCTTAACTACGAACACTGAAGCTTTCTTT. Translation gives CASILTTNTEAFF. The full variable domain, with the rest looked up from reference TRBV7-2 and TRBJ1-1, is GAGVSQSPSNKVTEKGKDVELRCDPISGHTALYWYRQSLGQGLEFLIYFQGNSAPDKSGLPSDRFSAERTGGSVSTLTIQRTQQEDSAVYLCASILTTNTEAFFGQGTRLTVV.

To note about this clonotype: A much larger clone lies one base from this, so it may be a read error. The chain joins TRBV7-9 to TRBJ2-7; D gene ambiguous. Germline values: CDR1 SEHNR, CDR2 FQNEAQ (reference sequence). The CDR3 totals 12 residues. The CDR3 here is CTSSFQAYEQYF. The CDR3 nucleotides are TGTACCAGCAGCTTCCAGGCCTACGAGCAGTACTTC.

For this clonotype: The final CDR3 position lacks the conserved phenylalanine or tryptophan, pointing to a likely read error. This chain connects TRBV6-5 to TRBJ2-7, with 9 bases fitting TRBD2. The CDR3 has 14 residues. The germline CDR1 and CDR2 sequences are MNHEY and SVGAGI. CDR3 DNA: TGTACCACCTCGACTAGCGGACTCTCCTACGAACAGTACTCC. Translating it yields CTTSTSGLSYEQYS.

The sample holds a few counts of this clonotype. V gene TRBV6-2 or TRBV6-3 combines with J gene TRBJ1-2; D is possibly TRBD1 (5 bases). The CDR3 covers 13 residues. Germline lookup yields CDR1 MNHEY and CDR2 SVGEGT. V lost 3 bases, J lost 8 bases, and 13 bases lay in between. DNA of the CDR3: TGTGCCAGCAGTTATCTGGACAAAGGCGGCTACACCTTC. It specifies CASSYLDKGGYTF.

This clonotype was detected a few times. A single base separates this from a much larger clone, so it may be a read error. J is TRBJ1-3 and V is TRBV12-3 or TRBV12-4; TRBD1 matches at 9 bases. The CDR3 loop spans 14 amino acids. The CDR3 region has the DNA TGTACCAGCGGCCGACAGGGGGCTGGAAACACCATATATTTT. Translated, it gives CTSGRQGAGNTIYF.

This clonotype was counted a few times. The rearrangement joins TRBV20-1 to TRBJ2-3; D might be TRBD1 or TRBD2, each matching 5 bases. The CDR3 extends over 14 amino acids. The V gene lost 5 bases and the J gene lost 8 bases, with 20 bases spanning the gap. CDR1 is DFQATT, CDR2 SNEGSKA, per germline (reference sequence). The CDR3 nucleotides are TGCAGTGCTGACCGGGGCAGGGCTGCAGGTACGCAGTATTTT. Protein product: CSADRGRAAGTQYF.

Remarks on this clonotype: At one end the junction does not follow the germline gene, possibly because of a read error. The CDR3 region has the DNA TGCGTCAGCAGCCAACTAAGGACAGCAGGTTCTGGAAACACCATATATTTT. Its translation: CVSSQLRTAGSGNTIYF. The chain has TRBV4-1 and TRBJ1-3; possibly TRBD1 for D (6 bases). The CDR3 runs 17 residues. Germline loops: CDR1 MGHRA, CDR2 YSYEKL.

The chain couples TRBV5-1 to TRBJ2-5; perhaps TRBD2 as D (5 bases). Per the germline V gene, CDR1 is SGHRS and CDR2 is YFSETQ. Trimming removed 0 bases from V and 7 bases from J, with 7 bases in between. The CDR3 is 12 residues long. CDR3: CASSLGGVTQYF. For the CDR3, the DNA is TGCGCCAGCAGCTTGGGGGGAGTGACCCAGTACTTC.

Note on this clonotype: At one of its ends the junction is not consistent with the germline gene, which may arise from a read error. The genes are TRBV11-2 and TRBJ2-5; TRBD2 matches at 8 bases. CDR3 length equals 16 residues. The germline V gene has CDR1 SGHAT and CDR2 FQNNGV. CDR3 in amino acids: CASIQTSGGGKETHYF. The CDR3 DNA follows: TGTGCCAGCATTCAAACTTCTGGCGGGGGGAAAGAGACCCACTACTTC.

This clonotype was counted a few times. The rearrangement uses TRBV11-1 and TRBJ2-1, with D possibly TRBD2 on 5 matching bases. With 0 bases removed from V and 8 bases from J, the gap between germline ends came to 17 bases. Germline CDR1 and CDR2: SGHAT and FQDESV (reference sequence). This CDR3 is 16 amino acids long. In DNA, the CDR3 is TGTGCCAGCAGCTTAGCGCGAGGAGGCTTTCGCGATGAGCAGTTCTTC. This translates into CASSLARGGFRDEQFF.

Note on this clonotype: One junction end disagrees with the germline gene, perhaps due to a read error. The chain uses TRBV4-2 and TRBJ2-7; 7 bases agree with TRBD2. The length of the CDR3 is 16 residues. The V gene's germline CDR1 is LGHNA and CDR2 YNFKEQ. In DNA form, the CDR3 reads TGTGCCAGCAGCCTGTCCTATGGGAGGGGCACGAGAGAGCAGAACTTC. It is translated as CASSLSYGRGTREQNF.

This clonotype has at least ten counts. One junction end disagrees with the germline gene, perhaps due to a read error. The chain uses TRBV5-1 and TRBJ2-7; maybe TRBD1 (5 bases). CDR1 and CDR2 from the germline V gene are SGHRS and YFSETQ. The length of the CDR3 is 10 residues. In DNA form, the CDR3 reads TGCGCCAGCAGCTTGATGGGAAGGGGCTTC. Translation: CASSLMGRGF. The full variable domain, completed using reference TRBV5-1 and TRBJ2-7, is KAGVTQTPRYLIKTRGQQVTLSCSPISGHRSVSWYQQTPGQGLQFLFEYFSETQRNKGNFPGRFSGRQFSNSRSEMNVSTLELGDSALYLCASSLMGRGFGPGTRLTVT.

This clonotype showed up many times. The genes are TRBV29-1 and TRBJ2-5; TRBD1 matches at 11 bases. Trimming took 1 base from V and 4 from J; bases not matched to a gene: 5. Germline V lookup: CDR1 SQVTM, CDR2 ANQGSEA. This CDR3 spans 15 amino acids. The CDR3 protein is CSVEADRGRAETQYF. CDR3 coding DNA: TGCAGCGTTGAAGCGGACAGGGGGCGAGCAGAGACCCAGTACTTC.

On this clonotype: Compared with germline, one end of the junction differs, possibly owing to a read error. The chain joins TRBV4-1 to TRBJ2-1; 8 positions match TRBD2. Germline V gives CDR1 MGHRA, CDR2 YSYEKL. The CDR3 has 16 amino acids. The CDR3: CASSPQQAGVCNEQFF. The DNA of the CDR3 is TGCGCCAGTAGCCCCCAACAAGCGGGGGTCTGCAATGAGCAGTTCTTC.

This clonotype turned up a few times. A much larger clone lies one base from this, so it may be a read error. The chain links TRBV5-1 to TRBJ2-1, with TRBD2 matching over 9 bases. Germline CDR1 SGHRS, CDR2 YFSETQ. This CDR3 is 13 amino acids long. The CDR3 here is CASTGLASREHFF. In DNA form, the CDR3 reads TGCGCCAGCACGGGACTAGCTTCCAGGGAGCACTTCTTC.

As regards this clonotype: One end of the junction fails to match germline, which may point to a read error. CDR3 sequence reads: CASFSNTDAQYF. CDR3 DNA: TGCGCCAGCTTTTCAAACACAGATGCGCAGTATTTT. The chain has TRBV5-1 and TRBJ2-3; D is undetermined. The CDR3 is 12 amino acids. The germline CDR1 and CDR2 sequences are SGHRS and YFSETQ.

The chain joins TRBV11-2 to TRBJ2-1; D is unclear. Trimming stripped 1 base from V and 16 bases from J, with 14 bases between. Germline assignment: CDR1 SGHAT and CDR2 FQNNGV. The CDR3 is made up of 12 amino acids. Here the CDR3 reads CASSLGVVEHFF. The CDR3 nucleotides read TGTGCCAGCAGCTTAGGTGTGGTTGAACATTTCTTC.

With respect to this clonotype: The junction and the germline gene differ at one end; a read error may be behind it. The chain joins TRBV29-1 to TRBJ2-7; D is perhaps TRBD2 (6 bases). CDR3 length: 14 amino acids. Germline V lookup: CDR1 SQVTM, CDR2 ANQGSEA. The CDR3 DNA reads TGCAGTGTTGAAGATTTTGAGGGAGGTTGGGACCAGTACTTC. Translation gives CSVEDFEGGWDQYF.

The V call is TRBV4-2, the J call TRBJ2-7; D call uncertain. CDR1 and CDR2 from the germline V gene are LGHNA and YNFKEQ. This CDR3 is 15 amino acids long. Between the trimmed V and J ends, which lost 6 bases and 4 bases, there was a span of 19 bases. The CDR3 sequence is CASRQQALPSYEQYF. The CDR3 coding sequence is TGTGCCAGCAGGCAACAAGCTCTACCCTCTTACGAGCAGTACTTC.

This clonotype was detected ten times or more. The V and J genes are TRBV5-6 and TRBJ2-1; the D gene is possibly TRBD1 (6 bases). V was pared by 0 bases and J by 0 bases, with 10 bases between. Germline loops: CDR1 SGHDT, CDR2 YYEEEE. This CDR3 contains 16 residues. DNA of the CDR3: TGTGCCAGCAGCTTGGAGGGGGAGAGCTCCTACAATGAGCAGTTCTTC. Translated: CASSLEGESSYNEQFF. The complete variable domain, with remaining parts taken from reference TRBV5-6 and TRBJ2-1, reads DAGVTQSPTHLIKTRGQQVTLRCSPKSGHDTVSWYQQALGQGPQFIFQYYEEEERQRGNFPDRFSGHQFPNYSSELNVNALLLGDSALYLCASSLEGESSYNEQFFGPGTRLTVL.

The chain combines TRBV6-5 with TRBJ2-7, with 7 bases that match TRBD2. The V segment lost 6 bases and the J segment 9 bases; nucleotides outside the gene matches: 8. The CDR3 loop spans 12 amino acids. Germline CDR1 and CDR2: MNHEY and SVGAGI. The CDR3 protein is CASRSLGLWQYF. Here the CDR3 DNA reads TGTGCCAGCAGGTCCCTGGGACTATGGCAGTACTTC.

This chain's CDR3 is CASRLGQEQFF. CDR3 sequence (DNA): TGTGCCAGTCGATTGGGACAGGAGCAGTTCTTC. V is TRBV19 and J is TRBJ2-1, with 7 nucleotides matching TRBD1. V trimming: 8 bases; J trimming: 10 bases; junction bases outside the gene matches: 5. Germline V CDR1 and CDR2: LNHDA, SQIVND (reference sequence). The CDR3 spans 11 residues.

V is TRBV11-1 and J is TRBJ2-4; D perhaps matches TRBD2 (6 bases). Germline CDR1 and CDR2: SGHAT and FQDESV (reference sequence). The CDR3 sequence is 17 residues long. Between the trimmed V and J ends, which lost 8 bases and 2 bases, there was a span of 22 bases. In DNA, the CDR3 is TGTGCCAGCGGCTGTCCAGGGACTGGCGGGACCAAAAACATTCAGTACTTC. This encodes CASGCPGTGGTKNIQYF.

To note about this clonotype: It may be a read error: a sequence one base away is much more abundant. The CDR3 region is CTSSGEREENQETQYF. The DNA of the CDR3 is TGTACCAGCAGTGGCGAGCGGGAGGAGAACCAAGAGACCCAGTACTTC. This chain connects TRBV28 to TRBJ2-5, with 9 bases lining up with TRBD2. There are 16 residues in the CDR3. From germline, CDR1 is MDHEN and CDR2 SYDVKM.

This clonotype has ten or more counts. The V and J genes are TRBV6-5 and TRBJ2-1, with 7 positions matching TRBD1. The ends lost 5 bases at V and 9 bases at J; junction bases unmatched: 1. This CDR3 region has 11 residues. Germline V gene lookup returns CDR1 MNHEY and CDR2 SVGAGI. CDR3 sequence (DNA): TGTGCCAGCAGTCCAGGGGGTGAGCAGTTCTTC. It yields the protein CASSPGGEQFF.

As to this clonotype: One junction end disagrees with the germline gene, perhaps due to a read error. The rearrangement joins TRBV16 to TRBJ1-5; possibly TRBD1 for D (5 bases). Germline CDR1 and CDR2: KGHSY and FQNENV. CDR3 length: 15 amino acids. CDR3 region: CASSQSQEARQPQHF. CDR3 nucleotides: TGTGCCAGCAGCCAATCTCAGGAGGCGAGACAGCCCCAACATTTT.

The rearrangement links TRBV6-1 to TRBJ1-5, with TRBD1 as a possible D gene (6 bases). The germline CDR1 and CDR2 sequences are MNHNS and SASEGT. The V end was cut by 6 bases, the J end by 12 bases, with 21 bases between. The CDR3 covers 14 residues. Written as DNA, the CDR3 is TGTGCCAGCAGCGAGGGGGAGTCGGATCAGTTCCAGCATTTT. Amino acids: CASSEGESDQFQHF.

This chain uses TRBV21-1 with TRBJ1-5. TRBV21-1 is tagged as a pseudogene. This CDR3 is 15 amino acids long. The CDR3 DNA follows: TGTACCAGCAGCAAACGTAGGTATAGCAATCAGCCCCAGCATTTT. This encodes CTSSKRRYSNQPQHF.

With regard to this clonotype: Just one base apart from a much larger clone, this may be a read error. The CDR3 bases are TGCAGCGTTGGACGGGGAAACATTCAGTACTTC. Translated, it gives CSVGRGNIQYF. The chain recombines TRBV29-1 with TRBJ2-4, with D maybe TRBD2 (5 bases). V lost 4 bases, J lost 6 bases, and 7 bases lay in between. The CDR3 consists of 11 residues. Germline CDR1 reads SQVTM; CDR2 reads ANQGSEA.

This clonotype has at least ten counts. V usage is TRBV29-1 and J usage is TRBJ1-5; D remains ambiguous. This CDR3 contains 11 residues. The germline V gene encodes CDR1 SQVTM and CDR2 ANQGSEA. V was clipped by 3 bases and J by 11 bases, with 11 bases between them. The CDR3 reads CSVDVHGSQHF. The CDR3 DNA follows: TGCAGCGTTGATGTCCATGGTTCCCAGCATTTT.

The genes are TRBV6-6 and TRBJ2-7; the match to TRBD2 covers 7 bases. Germline loops: CDR1 MNHNY, CDR2 SVGAGI (reference sequence). The CDR3 sequence is 13 residues long. V was pared by 7 bases and J by 6 bases, with 9 bases of the junction left unmatched. CDR3 loop: CASIGLVEGEQYF. For the CDR3, the DNA is TGTGCCAGCATCGGACTAGTTGAGGGCGAGCAGTACTTC.

About this clonotype itself: One end of the junction does not line up with germline, which may come from a read error. The chain has TRBV5-5 and TRBJ2-5; D is ambiguous. Germline V gene sequence: CDR1 SGHKS, CDR2 YYEKEE (reference sequence). The CDR3 extends over 15 amino acids. The CDR3 loop reads CARSLAWQRWETQYF. CDR3 bases: TGTGCCAGGAGCTTGGCCTGGCAGCGATGGGAGACCCAGTACTTC. Drawing the rest from reference TRBV5-5 and TRBJ2-5, the complete variable domain is DAGVTQSPTHLIKTRGQQVTLRCSPISGHKSVSWYQQVLGQGPQFIFQYYEKEERGRGNFPDRFSARQFPNYSSELNVNALLLGDSALYLCARSLAWQRWETQYFGPGTRLLVL.